This T cell receptor (beta chain) was captured in a study of OX40 agonist ivuxolimab in advanced cancers. Overall study: Six ivuxolimab dose levels, 0.01 to 10 mg/kg, were given intravenously every 2 weeks. Partial responses, seen in three patients, involved one hepatocellular carcinoma and two cutaneous melanomas. The study's findings and limits: Fewer expanded clones were found on average in CD4+ than in CD8+ T cells. The antigen specificity of the peripheral T cells (those that were expanded) was not determined.

This clone was picked up one time. Its antigen is still unknown. The J segment lost 5 bases and the V segment lost 4 bases, leaving 6 bases of the junction unmatched. Germline CDR1 reads LNHDA; CDR2 reads SQIVND (reference sequence). This CDR3 comprises 14 residues. Sequencing was performed with immunoSEQ multiplex PCR; in TCRdb, only in-frame clones are kept and a portion is missing. The sample includes tens of thousands of clones, nearly 85% of them seen just once. The chain couples TRBV19 to TRBJ1-2, with 8 bases that match TRBD1. Here the sequenced sample was CD4+ or CD8+ T cells sorted from blood, taken in a trial of the OX40 agonist ivuxolimab. This clonotype was sampled from an adult with an advanced solid tumor such as melanoma, head and neck, liver or kidney cancer. The CDR3 sequence: CASSRGQGGYGYTF. CDR3 nucleotides: TGTGCCAGTAGTAGAGGACAGGGCGGTTATGGCTACACCTTC.